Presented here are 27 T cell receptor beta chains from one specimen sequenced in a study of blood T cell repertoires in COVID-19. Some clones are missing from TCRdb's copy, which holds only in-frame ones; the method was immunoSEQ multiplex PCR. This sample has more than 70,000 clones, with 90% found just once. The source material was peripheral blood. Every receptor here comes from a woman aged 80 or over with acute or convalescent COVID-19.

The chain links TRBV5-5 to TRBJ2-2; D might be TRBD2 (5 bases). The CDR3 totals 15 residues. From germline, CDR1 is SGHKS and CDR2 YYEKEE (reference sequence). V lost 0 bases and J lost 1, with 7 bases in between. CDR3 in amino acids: CASSLGRENTGELFF. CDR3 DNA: TGTGCCAGCAGCTTGGGTCGGGAGAACACCGGGGAGCTGTTTTTT.

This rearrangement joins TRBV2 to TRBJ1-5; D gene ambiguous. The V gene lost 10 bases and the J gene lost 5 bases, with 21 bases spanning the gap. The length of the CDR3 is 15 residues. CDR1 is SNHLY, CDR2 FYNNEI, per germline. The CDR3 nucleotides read TGTGCCATCTTCAACGCCAGGCCCCTCGATCAGCCCCAGCATTTT. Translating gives CAIFNARPLDQPQHF. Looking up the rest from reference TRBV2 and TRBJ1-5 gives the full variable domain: EPEVTQTPSHQVTQMGQEVILRCVPISNHLYFYWYRQILGQKVEFLVSFYNNEISEKSEIFDDQFSVERPDGSNFTLKIRSTKLEDSAMYFCAIFNARPLDQPQHFGDGTRLSIL.

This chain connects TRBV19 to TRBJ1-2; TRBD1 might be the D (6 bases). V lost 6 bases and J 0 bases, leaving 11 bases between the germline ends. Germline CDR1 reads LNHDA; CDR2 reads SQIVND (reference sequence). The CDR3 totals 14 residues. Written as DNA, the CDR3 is TGTGCCAGTAGGCTGACAGGCTCTAACTATGGCTACACCTTC. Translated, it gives CASRLTGSNYGYTF.

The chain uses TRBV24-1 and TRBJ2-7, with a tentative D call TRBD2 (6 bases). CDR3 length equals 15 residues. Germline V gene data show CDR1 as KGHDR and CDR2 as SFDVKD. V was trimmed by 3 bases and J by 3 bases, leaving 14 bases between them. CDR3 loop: CATSDTGTQNYEQYF. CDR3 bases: TGTGCCACCAGTGATACCGGGACTCAGAACTACGAGCAGTACTTC.

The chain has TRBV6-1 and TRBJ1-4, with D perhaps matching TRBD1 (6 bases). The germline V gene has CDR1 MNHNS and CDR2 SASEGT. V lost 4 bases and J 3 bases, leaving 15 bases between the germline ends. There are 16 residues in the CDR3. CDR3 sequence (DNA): TGTGCCAGCAGTGCGAAGACAGGAGCTTCTAATGAAAAACTGTTTTTT. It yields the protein CASSAKTGASNEKLFF.

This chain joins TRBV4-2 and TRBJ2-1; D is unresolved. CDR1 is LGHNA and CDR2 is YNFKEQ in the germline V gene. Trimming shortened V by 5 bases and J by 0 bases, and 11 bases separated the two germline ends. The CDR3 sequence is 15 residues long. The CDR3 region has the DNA TGTGCCAGCAGCGAAACACCCAACTCCTACAATGAGCAGTTCTTC. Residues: CASSETPNSYNEQFF.

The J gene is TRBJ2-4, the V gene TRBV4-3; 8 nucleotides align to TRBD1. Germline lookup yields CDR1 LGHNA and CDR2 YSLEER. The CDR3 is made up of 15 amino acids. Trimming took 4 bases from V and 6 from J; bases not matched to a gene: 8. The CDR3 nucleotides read TGCGCCAGCAGCCTCAACGGACAGGGAGGAAACATTCAGTACTTC. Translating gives CASSLNGQGGNIQYF.

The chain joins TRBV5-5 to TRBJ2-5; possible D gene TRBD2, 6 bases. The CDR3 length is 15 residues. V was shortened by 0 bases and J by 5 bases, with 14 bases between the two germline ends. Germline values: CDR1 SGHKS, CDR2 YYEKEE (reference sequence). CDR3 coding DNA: TGTGCCAGCAGCTTGGTACCTAGCGCGGGGGAGACCCAGTACTTC. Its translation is CASSLVPSAGETQYF.

The DNA for the CDR3 is TGTGCCAGCAGCACAGGGCTACCAAACTATGGCTACACCTTC. Translation gives CASSTGLPNYGYTF. The chain joins TRBV6-5 to TRBJ1-2, with D tentatively TRBD1 (6 bases). Germline V gives CDR1 MNHEY, CDR2 SVGAGI. This CDR3 is built from 14 residues. The germline V and J ends were trimmed by 6 bases and 2 bases, with 13 bases remaining between them.

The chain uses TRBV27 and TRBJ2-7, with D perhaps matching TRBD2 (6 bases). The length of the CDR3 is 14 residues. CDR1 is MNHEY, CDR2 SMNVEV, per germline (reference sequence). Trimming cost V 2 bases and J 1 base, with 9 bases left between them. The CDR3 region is CASSLTGRSYEQYF. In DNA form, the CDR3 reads TGTGCCAGCAGTTTAACCGGGAGATCCTACGAGCAGTACTTC.

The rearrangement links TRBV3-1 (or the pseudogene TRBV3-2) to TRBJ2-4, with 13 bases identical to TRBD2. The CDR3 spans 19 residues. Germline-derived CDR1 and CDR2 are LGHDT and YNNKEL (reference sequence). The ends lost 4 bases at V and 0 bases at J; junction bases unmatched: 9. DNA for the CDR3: TGTGCCAGCAGCCCACCCCCGGGACTAGCGGGACTAGCCAAAAACATTCAGTACTTC. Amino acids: CASSPPPGLAGLAKNIQYF.

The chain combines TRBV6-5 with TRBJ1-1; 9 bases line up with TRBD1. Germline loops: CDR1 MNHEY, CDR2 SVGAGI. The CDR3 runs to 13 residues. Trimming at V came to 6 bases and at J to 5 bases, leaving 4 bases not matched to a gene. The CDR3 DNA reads TGTGCCAGCAGGACAGGGGGTGGTACTGAAGCTTTCTTT. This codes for CASRTGGGTEAFF.

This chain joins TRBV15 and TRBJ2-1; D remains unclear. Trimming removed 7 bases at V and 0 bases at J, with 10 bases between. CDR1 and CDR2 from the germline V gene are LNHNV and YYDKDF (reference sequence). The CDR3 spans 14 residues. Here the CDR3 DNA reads TGTGCCACCACTGAGCCTGGCTCCTACAATGAGCAGTTCTTC. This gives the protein CATTEPGSYNEQFF. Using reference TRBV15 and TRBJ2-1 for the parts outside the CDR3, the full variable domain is DAMVIQNPRYQVTQFGKPVTLSCSQTLNHNVMYWYQQKSSQAPKLLFHYYDKDFNNEADTPDNFQSRRPNTSFCFLDIRSPGLGDTAMYLCATTEPGSYNEQFFGPGTRLTVL.

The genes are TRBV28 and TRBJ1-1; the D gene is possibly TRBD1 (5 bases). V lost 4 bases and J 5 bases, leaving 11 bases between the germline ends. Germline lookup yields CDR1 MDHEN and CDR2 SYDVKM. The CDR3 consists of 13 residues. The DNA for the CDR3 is TGTGCCAGCAGTTCAAGGGGAGGTACTGAAGCTTTCTTT. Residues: CASSSRGGTEAFF.

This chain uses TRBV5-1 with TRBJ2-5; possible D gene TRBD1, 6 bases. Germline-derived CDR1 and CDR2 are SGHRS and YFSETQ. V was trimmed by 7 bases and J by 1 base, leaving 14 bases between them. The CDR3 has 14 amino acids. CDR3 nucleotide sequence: TGCGCCAGCGGCCTTGGGACATCCCAAGAGACCCAGTACTTC. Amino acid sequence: CASGLGTSQETQYF.

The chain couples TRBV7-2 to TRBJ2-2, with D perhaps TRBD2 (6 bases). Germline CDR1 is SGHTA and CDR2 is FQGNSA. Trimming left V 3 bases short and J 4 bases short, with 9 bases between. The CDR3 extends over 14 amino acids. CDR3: CASSLRGVTGELFF. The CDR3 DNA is TGTGCCAGCAGCTTGCGGGGCGTCACCGGGGAGCTGTTTTTT.

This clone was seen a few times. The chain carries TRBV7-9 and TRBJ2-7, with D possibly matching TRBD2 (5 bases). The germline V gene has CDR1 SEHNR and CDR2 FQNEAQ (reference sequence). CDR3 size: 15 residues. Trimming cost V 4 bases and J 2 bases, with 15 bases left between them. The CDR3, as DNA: TGTGCCAGCAGCTCCGGACGGGAAGTAGCCTACGAGCAGTACTTC. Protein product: CASSSGREVAYEQYF.

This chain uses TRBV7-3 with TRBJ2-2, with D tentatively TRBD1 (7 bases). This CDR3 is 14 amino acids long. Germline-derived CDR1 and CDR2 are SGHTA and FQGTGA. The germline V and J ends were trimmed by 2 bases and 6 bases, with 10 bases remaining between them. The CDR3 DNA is TGTGCCAGCAGCTTAGACAGGGAGGCCGGGGAGCTGTTTTTT. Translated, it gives CASSLDREAGELFF.

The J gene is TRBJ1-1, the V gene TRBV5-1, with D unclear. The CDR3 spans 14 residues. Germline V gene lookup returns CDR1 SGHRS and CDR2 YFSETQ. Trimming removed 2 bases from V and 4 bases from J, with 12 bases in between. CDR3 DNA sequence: TGCGCCAGCAGCTTAATTCCCGAGGGCACTGAAGCTTTCTTT. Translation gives CASSLIPEGTEAFF.

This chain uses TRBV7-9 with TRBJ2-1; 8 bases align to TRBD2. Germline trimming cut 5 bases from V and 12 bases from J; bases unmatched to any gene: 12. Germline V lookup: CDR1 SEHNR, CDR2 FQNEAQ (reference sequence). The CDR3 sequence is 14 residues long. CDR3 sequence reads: CASSPPGGVRRQFF. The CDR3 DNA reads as TGTGCCAGCAGCCCCCCCGGGGGGGTTCGTCGGCAGTTCTTC.

The CDR3 nucleotides are TGTGCCAGCAGCTTAGTGTCCAGGGAGGGTGAAGCTTTCTTT. Its translation: CASSLVSREGEAFF. This sequence joins TRBV11-2 and TRBJ1-1, with a possible D match to TRBD1 (5 bases). In germline, CDR1 is SGHAT, CDR2 FQNNGV. V lost 1 base and J lost 7, with 13 bases in between. This CDR3 has 14 amino acids.

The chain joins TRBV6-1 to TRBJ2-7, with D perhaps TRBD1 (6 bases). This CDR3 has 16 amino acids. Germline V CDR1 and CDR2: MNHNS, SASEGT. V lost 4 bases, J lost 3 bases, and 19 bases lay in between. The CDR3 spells CASSAPVGWGHYEQYF. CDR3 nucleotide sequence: TGTGCCAGCAGTGCCCCGGTGGGGTGGGGGCACTACGAGCAGTACTTC.

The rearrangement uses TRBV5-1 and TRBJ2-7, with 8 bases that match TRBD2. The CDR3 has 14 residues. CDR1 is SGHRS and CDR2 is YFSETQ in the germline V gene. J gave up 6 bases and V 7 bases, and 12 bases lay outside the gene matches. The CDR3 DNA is TGCGCCAGCCAGACGGGAGGGCCGACGGGCGAGCAGTACTTC. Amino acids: CASQTGGPTGEQYF.

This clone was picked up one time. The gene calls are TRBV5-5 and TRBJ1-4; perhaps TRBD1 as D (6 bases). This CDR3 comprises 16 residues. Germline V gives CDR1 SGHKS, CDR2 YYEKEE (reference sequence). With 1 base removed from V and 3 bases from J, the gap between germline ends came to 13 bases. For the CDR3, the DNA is TGTGCCAGCAGCTTGCAAGCGCAGGGGTCTAATGAAAAACTGTTTTTT. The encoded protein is CASSLQAQGSNEKLFF.

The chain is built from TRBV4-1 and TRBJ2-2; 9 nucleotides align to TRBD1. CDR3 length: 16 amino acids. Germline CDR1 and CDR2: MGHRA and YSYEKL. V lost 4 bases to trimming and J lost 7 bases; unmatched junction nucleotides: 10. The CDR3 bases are TGCGCCAGCAGCCCGGTTGGGACAGGGCACATCGGGGAGCTGTTTTTT. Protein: CASSPVGTGHIGELFF.

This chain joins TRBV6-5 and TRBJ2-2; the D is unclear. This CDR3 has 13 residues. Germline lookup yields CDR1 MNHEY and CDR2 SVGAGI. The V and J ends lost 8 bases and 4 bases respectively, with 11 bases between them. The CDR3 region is CASFLDSTGELFF. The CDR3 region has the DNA TGTGCCAGCTTCCTAGATTCCACCGGGGAGCTGTTTTTT.

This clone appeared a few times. The CDR3 protein is CASSFGTGGNEQFF. In nucleotides, the CDR3 is TGTGCCAGCAGCTTTGGGACAGGAGGCAATGAGCAGTTCTTC. The rearrangement links TRBV7-2 to TRBJ2-1, with TRBD1 matching over 8 bases. This CDR3 has 14 residues. V lost 3 bases to trimming and J lost 6 bases; unmatched junction nucleotides: 4. Germline CDR1 and CDR2: SGHTA and FQGNSA.